This entry lists 20 T cell receptor beta chains sequenced from one sample in a study of T cell changes during pregnancy in multiple sclerosis. Profiled with immunoSEQ multiplex PCR; TCRdb holds only in-frame clones, not every one. The data contain 72,000 or so clones, 93% of them singletons. The sequences come from peripheral blood, collected in the second trimester of pregnancy. The receptors come from a female donor with multiple sclerosis, enrolled in a pregnancy study.

This rearrangement joins TRBV11-2 to TRBJ2-3; TRBD2 matches 7 bases. Trimming cost V 2 bases and J 1 base; bases outside gene matches: 3. The CDR3 has 15 residues. Germline-derived CDR1 and CDR2 are SGHAT and FQNNGV. The CDR3 DNA sequence: TGTGCCAGCAGCTTACTTCTAGCGGGCACAGATACGCAGTATTTT. Translation: CASSLLLAGTDTQYF.

The rearrangement links TRBV12-2 to TRBJ1-2; the table's D gene call, TRBD1, was not cross checked with the DNA. TRBV12-2 is listed as a pseudogene. CDR3 size: 16 residues. CDR3 DNA sequence: TGTGCAAGTCGCCCACACAAGGGGCGATACATGGGTGGCTACACCTTC. It encodes CASRPHKGRYMGGYTF.

This chain connects TRBV4-2 to TRBJ2-7; 8 bases match TRBD1. The CDR3 totals 17 residues. CDR1 and CDR2 from the germline V gene are LGHNA and YNFKEQ. V was pared by 2 bases and J by 2 bases, with 11 bases of the junction left unmatched. The CDR3 sequence is CASSQSSGDRRAYEQYF. Written as DNA, the CDR3 is TGTGCCAGCAGCCAATCCTCGGGGGACAGGAGGGCCTACGAGCAGTACTTC.

The rearrangement joins TRBV4-1 to TRBJ1-6; possible D gene TRBD1, 6 bases. The germline CDR1 and CDR2 sequences are MGHRA and YSYEKL. The V end lost 1 base, the J end lost 6 bases, and 19 bases lay between the germline ends. The CDR3 totals 18 residues. CDR3 protein: CASSQAHLRQATNSPLHF. Written as DNA, the CDR3 is TGCGCCAGCAGCCAAGCCCACCTAAGACAGGCGACTAATTCACCCCTCCACTTT.

The chain has TRBV21-1 and TRBJ1-2; TRBD1 is the table's D call, not checked against the DNA. TRBV21-1 is a pseudogene segment. The CDR3 is 15 residues long. The CDR3 here is CASSKDGPGGGGYTF. The CDR3 DNA sequence: TGTGCCAGCAGCAAAGATGGCCCAGGTGGTGGTGGCTACACCTTC.

The chain is built from TRBV5-6 and TRBJ1-2; D remains ambiguous. The length of the CDR3 is 16 residues. Trimming took 1 base from V and 0 from J, leaving 13 bases between them. The germline V gene has CDR1 SGHDT and CDR2 YYEEEE. CDR3 DNA sequence: TGTGCCAGCAGCTTGATGTTAGAATACTCTAACTATGGCTACACCTTC. It encodes CASSLMLEYSNYGYTF.

The chain recombines TRBV9 with TRBJ1-2, with 9 bases lining up with TRBD1. Germline values: CDR1 SGDLS, CDR2 YYNGEE. This CDR3 has 15 residues. The junction had 10 bases not matched to a gene; V was cut back by 3 bases and J by 7 bases. The CDR3 here is CASSATGGGWSGYTF. CDR3 DNA: TGTGCCAGCAGCGCAACAGGGGGCGGTTGGAGTGGCTACACCTTC. Together with reference TRBV9 and TRBJ1-2, the CDR3 gives the full variable domain: DSGVTQTPKHLITATGQRVTLRCSPRSGDLSVYWYQQSLDQGLQFLIQYYNGEERAKGNILERFSAQQFPDLHSELNLSSLELGDSALYFCASSATGGGWSGYTFGSGTRLTVV.

This chain uses TRBV6-6 with TRBJ2-5; TRBD2 matches 7 bases. The CDR3 length is 15 residues. Trimming at V came to 4 bases and at J to 9 bases, leaving 14 bases not matched to a gene. Germline V CDR1 and CDR2: MNHNY, SVGAGI (reference sequence). CDR3 sequence reads: CASSWAPVDRGAQYF. The CDR3 bases are TGTGCCAGCAGTTGGGCCCCCGTCGACCGGGGGGCCCAGTACTTC.

The chain couples TRBV9 to TRBJ2-2; 9 bases align to TRBD2. The CDR3 covers 15 residues. V dropped 7 bases and J dropped 5; count of bases not matched to a gene: 9. Germline V gene data show CDR1 as SGDLS and CDR2 as YYNGEE. Here the CDR3 DNA reads TGTGCCAGCTCGGTGGCGGGGGGGTTTACCGGGGAGCTGTTTTTT. It specifies CASSVAGGFTGELFF. Looking up the rest from reference TRBV9 and TRBJ2-2 gives the full variable domain: DSGVTQTPKHLITATGQRVTLRCSPRSGDLSVYWYQQSLDQGLQFLIQYYNGEERAKGNILERFSAQQFPDLHSELNLSSLELGDSALYFCASSVAGGFTGELFFGEGSRLTVL.

The genes are TRBV10-3 and TRBJ2-7; a weak D match, TRBD2 (6 bases). Deletions cut 0 bases from V and 4 bases from J, with 16 bases between. CDR3 size: 16 residues. The germline gives CDR1 ENHRY, CDR2 SYGVKD. The chain's CDR3 is CAISESGTPYFYEQYF. CDR3 DNA sequence: TGTGCCATCAGTGAGTCGGGGACTCCTTACTTTTACGAGCAGTACTTC.

The gene calls are TRBV6-1 and TRBJ2-7; D may be TRBD1 (5 bases). V lost 3 bases and J 7 bases, leaving 7 bases between the germline ends. CDR1 and CDR2 (germline): MNHNS, SASEGT. This CDR3 is 11 amino acids long. CDR3 sequence reads: CASSDWTEQYF. In nucleotides, the CDR3 is TGTGCCAGCAGTGATTGGACAGAGCAGTACTTC.

V and J are TRBV6-1 and TRBJ1-6; D is possibly TRBD1 (5 bases). The germline V gene has CDR1 MNHNS and CDR2 SASEGT. The V end lost 0 bases, the J end lost 3 bases, and 9 bases lay between the germline ends. The CDR3 has 16 amino acids. The chain's CDR3 is CASSEALGGYNSPLHF. As DNA, the CDR3 is TGTGCCAGCAGTGAAGCGCTGGGGGGCTATAATTCACCCCTCCACTTT.

The V and J genes are TRBV6-6 and TRBJ2-2; D not resolved. CDR1 and CDR2 from the germline V gene are MNHNY and SVGAGI (reference sequence). The V end lost 0 bases, the J end lost 4 bases, and 6 bases lay between the germline ends. This CDR3 region has 14 residues. CDR3 coding DNA: TGTGCCAGCAGTTACTCCAGGTTCACCGGGGAGCTGTTTTTT. Translated, it gives CASSYSRFTGELFF.

J is TRBJ1-2 and V is TRBV29-1, with 7 bases fitting TRBD1. Germline trimming cut 6 bases from V and 6 bases from J; bases unmatched to any gene: 13. Germline V gives CDR1 SQVTM, CDR2 ANQGSEA. The CDR3 extends over 14 amino acids. The CDR3 bases are TGCAGCGTCAAACAGGGGCCCGCAGGAGATGGCTACACCTTC. It specifies CSVKQGPAGDGYTF.

The genes are TRBV30 and TRBJ2-7, with D unclear. The CDR3 length is 11 residues. V was pared by 4 bases and J by 6 bases, with 10 bases between. The germline V gene has CDR1 GTSNPN and CDR2 SVGIG (reference sequence). The CDR3 is CAWTQNGEQYF. For the CDR3, the DNA is TGTGCCTGGACCCAAAACGGCGAGCAGTACTTC.

The gene calls are TRBV5-1 and TRBJ2-1; D is perhaps TRBD2 (6 bases). Between the trimmed V and J ends, which lost 3 bases and 8 bases, there was a span of 18 bases. There are 15 residues in the CDR3. The germline CDR1 and CDR2 sequences are SGHRS and YFSETQ. CDR3 loop: CASSSGGPPADEQFF. CDR3 coding DNA: TGCGCCAGCAGCTCCGGGGGACCCCCAGCCGATGAGCAGTTCTTC.

The CDR3 spells CASSYRPGGPEAFF. The CDR3 DNA is TGTGCCAGCAGTTACCGCCCGGGGGGCCCTGAAGCTTTCTTT. The chain uses TRBV6-5 and TRBJ1-1; D perhaps matches TRBD1 (6 bases). CDR3 length: 14 residues. V lost 2 bases and J 6 bases, leaving 13 bases between the germline ends. CDR1 and CDR2 from the germline V gene are MNHEY and SVGAGI.

The chain combines TRBV11-3 with TRBJ2-7; 8 nucleotides line up with TRBD1. Germline lookup yields CDR1 SGHNT and CDR2 YENEEA. Trimming cost V 2 bases and J 9 bases; bases outside gene matches: 6. The CDR3 length is 13 residues. This chain's CDR3 is CASSLNAGTGQYF. The CDR3 DNA is TGTGCCAGCAGCTTAAACGCCGGGACAGGGCAGTACTTC. Variable domain in full (rest from reference TRBV11-3 and TRBJ2-7): EAGVVQSPRYKIIEKKQPVAFWCNPISGHNTLYWYLQNLGQGPELLIRYENEEAVDDSQLPKDRFSAERLKGVDSTLKIQPAELGDSAVYLCASSLNAGTGQYFGPGTRLTVT.

This clone showed up just once. The chain links TRBV2 to TRBJ1-1; D is perhaps TRBD1 (6 bases). This CDR3 has 16 amino acids. V dropped 2 bases and J dropped 5 bases, with 18 bases sitting between them. The V gene's germline CDR1 is SNHLY and CDR2 FYNNEI. The CDR3 sequence is CASSESNRAARTEAFF. The CDR3 bases are TGTGCCAGCAGTGAAAGTAACAGGGCGGCGAGGACTGAAGCTTTCTTT. The full variable domain, its missing parts supplied by reference TRBV2 and TRBJ1-1, is EPEVTQTPSHQVTQMGQEVILRCVPISNHLYFYWYRQILGQKVEFLVSFYNNEISEKSEIFDDQFSVERPDGSNFTLKIRSTKLEDSAMYFCASSESNRAARTEAFFGQGTRLTVV.

The V and J genes are TRBV5-4 and TRBJ1-2; TRBD1 matches 8 bases. Germline V gene sequence: CDR1 SGHNT, CDR2 YYREEE (reference sequence). With V trimmed by 3 bases and J by 8 bases, 6 bases remained unmatched. This CDR3 comprises 13 residues. The chain's CDR3 is CASSSGQGGGYTF. The CDR3 nucleotides are TGTGCCAGCAGCTCAGGACAGGGTGGCGGCTACACCTTC.